These T cell receptor beta chains were read from a single sample in a study of shared clonotypes between healthy human individuals. Here immunoSEQ multiplex PCR was the method, and the copy in TCRdb shows in-frame clones only, minus some. The table includes nearly 2 million clones, about 94% detected once. Material: naive CD8+ T cells sorted from blood. The origin of the receptors is a man between 18 and 35 years old in good health. The CDR3 runs from the conserved cysteine through the conserved F or W. The order of the fields is V gene, clone size, J gene, CDR3 protein. The size entry is marked missing in some rows and otherwise reads once, few, many or a size class.

V: TRBV6-5; size: NA; J: TRBJ2-7; CDR3: CASSSAGHSSYEQYF
V: TRBV2; size: NA; J: TRBJ2-2; CDR3: CASRGDGAGELFF
V: TRBV10-1; size: NA; J: TRBJ2-4; CDR3: CASTHGEGEKNIQYF
V: TRBV5-1; size: NA; J: TRBJ2-5; CDR3: CASSLSEYYQETQYF
V: TRBV7-2; size: NA; J: TRBJ2-7; CDR3: CASSLVSGVSSYEQYF
V: TRBV5-1; size: NA; J: TRBJ1-5; CDR3: CASSLGPNQPQHF
V: TRBV27; size: NA; J: TRBJ2-3; CDR3: CASSAGTSISSDTQYF
V: TRBV28; size: NA; J: TRBJ1-4; CDR3: CASSQGTADLNEKLFF
V: TRBV4-3; size: NA; J: TRBJ2-2; CDR3: CASSQENSGFSNTGELFF
V: TRBV9; size: NA; J: TRBJ1-1; CDR3: CASSVISSGSLEAFF
V: TRBV2; size: NA; J: TRBJ2-7; CDR3: CASSEGSEHYEQYF
V: TRBV27; size: NA; J: TRBJ2-7; CDR3: CASSLGPHFPLSYEQYF
V: TRBV4-2; size: NA; J: TRBJ2-5; CDR3: CASSQGYSPGETQYF
V: TRBV27; size: NA; J: TRBJ2-2; CDR3: CASSRGQGDTGELFF
V: TRBV4-3; size: NA; J: TRBJ2-5; CDR3: CASSQGDVPGETQYF
V: TRBV6-1; size: NA; J: TRBJ1-4; CDR3: CASKGVDNEKLFF
V: TRBV9; size: NA; J: TRBJ1-6; CDR3: CASSDPGTGALHF
V: TRBV11-3; size: NA; J: TRBJ1-2; CDR3: CASSFPTGGDYGYTF
V: TRBV7-9; size: NA; J: TRBJ2-5; CDR3: CASSPPDRPRAQYF
V: TRBV7-2; size: NA; J: TRBJ2-2; CDR3: CASSLYPQAVLNTGELFF
V: TRBV14; size: once; J: TRBJ2-3; CDR3: CASSHLQGLGTDTQYF
V: TRBV19; size: NA; J: TRBJ2-1; CDR3: CASSWRGSYNEQFF
V: TRBV7-9; size: NA; J: TRBJ1-2; CDR3: CASSASGSRDGYTF
V: TRBV30; size: NA; J: TRBJ1-1; CDR3: CAWTRQGEEGTEAFF
V: TRBV27; size: NA; J: TRBJ1-1; CDR3: CASSLGVGQGVNTEAFF
V: TRBV5-6; size: NA; J: TRBJ1-6; CDR3: CASSDRDKDNSPLHF
V: TRBV10-3; size: once; J: TRBJ2-7; CDR3: CAISPGPAYEQYF
V: TRBV6-5; size: NA; J: TRBJ2-5; CDR3: CASSPLGPQETQYF
V: TRBV7-9; size: NA; J: TRBJ1-1; CDR3: CASSLPSSEGTEAFF
V: TRBV14; size: NA; J: TRBJ2-6; CDR3: CASSAIFGSGANVLTF
V: TRBV13; size: NA; J: TRBJ1-2; CDR3: CASSPGQGFGYTF
V: TRBV7-9; size: once; J: TRBJ2-3; CDR3: CASSPSAGGATDTQYF
V: TRBV11-2; size: NA; J: TRBJ2-7; CDR3: CASSLGDYEQYF
V: TRBV18; size: NA; J: TRBJ1-6; CDR3: CASSPSRDRGGSPLHF
V: TRBV2; size: NA; J: TRBJ2-5; CDR3: CASSELAGGPWETQYF
V: TRBV9; size: NA; J: TRBJ2-7; CDR3: CASSPGTSGGNGEQYF
V: TRBV7-9; size: NA; J: TRBJ1-1; CDR3: CASSSLTDRWVNTEAFF
V: TRBV7-8; size: NA; J: TRBJ2-7; CDR3: CASSRPPRTSVTYEQYF
V: TRBV4-1; size: NA; J: TRBJ2-5; CDR3: CASSQPGTAGTQYF
V: TRBV7-9; size: once; J: TRBJ2-5; CDR3: CASSLDRVGAETQYF
V: TRBV25-1; size: NA; J: TRBJ2-2; CDR3: CASSEYANTGELFF
V: TRBV27; size: NA; J: TRBJ2-7; CDR3: CASSPLPSGGTYEQYF
V: TRBV7-9; size: NA; J: TRBJ1-4; CDR3: CASTPVPLGEKLFF
V: TRBV7-2; size: NA; J: TRBJ2-7; CDR3: CASSFGNYEQYF